This T cell receptor (beta chain) was captured in a study of T cell responses to AZD1222 COVID-19 vaccine. With 7 bases removed from V and 3 bases from J, the gap between germline ends came to 19 bases. The CDR3 length is 15 residues. Germline CDR1 reads MDHEN; CDR2 reads SYDVKM. Method: immunoSEQ multiplex PCR; TCRdb's copy keeps in-frame clones and lacks some. The table lists roughly 200,000 clones, about 94% of them singletons. This TCR was recovered from an adult who received the MenACWY meningococcal vaccine as a control. The input for sequencing was peripheral blood, taken 28 days after the second dose of the MenACWY control vaccine. The chain carries TRBV28 and TRBJ2-7; D unresolved. The CDR3 DNA follows: TGTGCCAGCACCCCGACGGACCCGGTCTACTACGAGCAGTACTTC. It translates to CASTPTDPVYYEQYF. Based on the CDR3 plus reference TRBV28 and TRBJ2-7, the full variable domain is DVKVTQSSRYLVKRTGEKVFLECVQDMDHENMFWYRQDPGLGLRLIYFSYDVKMKEKGDIPEGYSVSREKKERFSLILESASTNQTSMYLCASTPTDPVYYEQYFGPGTRLTVT.